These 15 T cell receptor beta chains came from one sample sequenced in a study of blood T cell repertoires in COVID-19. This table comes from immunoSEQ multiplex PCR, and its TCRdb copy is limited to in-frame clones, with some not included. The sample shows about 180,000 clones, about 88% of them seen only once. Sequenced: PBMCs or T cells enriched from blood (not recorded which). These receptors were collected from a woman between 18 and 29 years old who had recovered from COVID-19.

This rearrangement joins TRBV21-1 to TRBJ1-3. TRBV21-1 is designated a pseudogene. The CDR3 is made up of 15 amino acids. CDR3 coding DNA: TGTGCCAGCAGCAATTGGAGGGGAAGGGGAAACACCATATATTTT. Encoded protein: CASSNWRGRGNTIYF.

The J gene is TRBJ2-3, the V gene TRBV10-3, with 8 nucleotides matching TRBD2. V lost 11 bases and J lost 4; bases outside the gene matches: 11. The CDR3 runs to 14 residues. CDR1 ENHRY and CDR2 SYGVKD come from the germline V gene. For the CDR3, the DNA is TGTGCCGGCCGGTCGGGGGGGGCCTCAGATACGCAGTATTTT. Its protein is CAGRSGGASDTQYF.

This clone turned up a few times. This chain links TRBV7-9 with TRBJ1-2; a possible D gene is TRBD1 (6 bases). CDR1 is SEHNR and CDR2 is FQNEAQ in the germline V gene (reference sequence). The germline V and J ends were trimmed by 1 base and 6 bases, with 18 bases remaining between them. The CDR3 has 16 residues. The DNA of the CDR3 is TGTGCCAGCAGCTTAGAACCCCTGGGGGACATAAATGGCTACACCTTC. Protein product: CASSLEPLGDINGYTF.

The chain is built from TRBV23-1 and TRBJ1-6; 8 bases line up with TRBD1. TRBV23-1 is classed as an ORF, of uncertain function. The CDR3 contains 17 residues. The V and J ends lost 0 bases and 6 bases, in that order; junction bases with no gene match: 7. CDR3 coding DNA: TGCGCCAGCAGTCAATCCCTCGGACAGGGTCTTAATTCACCCCTCCACTTT. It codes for CASSQSLGQGLNSPLHF.

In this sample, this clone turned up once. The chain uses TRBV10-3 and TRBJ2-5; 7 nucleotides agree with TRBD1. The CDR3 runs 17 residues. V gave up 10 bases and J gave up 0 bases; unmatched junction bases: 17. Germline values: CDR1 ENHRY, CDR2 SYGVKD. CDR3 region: CATLGATHRGNQETQYF. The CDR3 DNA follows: TGTGCCACCCTAGGAGCCACTCACAGGGGAAACCAAGAGACCCAGTACTTC.

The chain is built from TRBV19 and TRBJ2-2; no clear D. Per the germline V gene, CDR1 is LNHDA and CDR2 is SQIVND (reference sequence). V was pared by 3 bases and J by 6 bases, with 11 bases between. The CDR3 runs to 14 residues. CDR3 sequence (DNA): TGTGCCAGTAGTATCGGGTCCCCGGCCGGGGAGCTGTTTTTT. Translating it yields CASSIGSPAGELFF.

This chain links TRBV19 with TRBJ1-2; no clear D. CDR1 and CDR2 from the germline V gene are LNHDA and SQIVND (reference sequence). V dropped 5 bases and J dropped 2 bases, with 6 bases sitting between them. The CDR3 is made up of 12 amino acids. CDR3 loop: CASSLVNYGYTF. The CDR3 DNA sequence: TGTGCCAGTAGTCTCGTAAACTATGGCTACACCTTC. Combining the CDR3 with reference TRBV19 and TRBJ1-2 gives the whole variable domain DGGITQSPKYLFRKEGQNVTLSCEQNLNHDAMYWYRQDPGQGLRLIYYSQIVNDFQKGDIAEGYSVSREKKESFPLTVTSAQKNPTAFYLCASSLVNYGYTFGSGTRLTVV.

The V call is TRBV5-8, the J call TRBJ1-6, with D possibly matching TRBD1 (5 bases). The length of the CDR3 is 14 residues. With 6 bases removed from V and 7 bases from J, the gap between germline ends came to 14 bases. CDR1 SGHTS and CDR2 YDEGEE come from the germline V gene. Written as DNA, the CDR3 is TGTGCCAGCAACCCCCGACAGAACAATTCACCCCTCCACTTT. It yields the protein CASNPRQNNSPLHF.

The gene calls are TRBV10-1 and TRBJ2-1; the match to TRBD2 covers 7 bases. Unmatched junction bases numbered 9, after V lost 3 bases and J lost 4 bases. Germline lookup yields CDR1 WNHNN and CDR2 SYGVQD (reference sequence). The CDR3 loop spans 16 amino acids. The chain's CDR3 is CASSDGGRGAYNEQFF. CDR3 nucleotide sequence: TGCGCCAGCAGTGACGGCGGGAGAGGGGCGTACAATGAGCAGTTCTTC.

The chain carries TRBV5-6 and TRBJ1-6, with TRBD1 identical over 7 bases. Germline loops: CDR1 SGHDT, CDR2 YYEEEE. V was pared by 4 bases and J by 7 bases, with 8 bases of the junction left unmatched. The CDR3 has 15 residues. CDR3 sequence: CASSRYVTGNSPLHF. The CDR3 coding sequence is TGTGCCAGCAGCCGTTATGTGACAGGGAATTCACCCCTCCACTTT.

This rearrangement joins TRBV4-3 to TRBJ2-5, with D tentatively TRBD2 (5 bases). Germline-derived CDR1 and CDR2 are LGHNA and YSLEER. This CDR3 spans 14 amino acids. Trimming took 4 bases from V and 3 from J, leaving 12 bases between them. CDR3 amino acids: CASSLNPGEETQYF. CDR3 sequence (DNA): TGCGCCAGCAGCCTAAACCCCGGGGAAGAGACCCAGTACTTC.

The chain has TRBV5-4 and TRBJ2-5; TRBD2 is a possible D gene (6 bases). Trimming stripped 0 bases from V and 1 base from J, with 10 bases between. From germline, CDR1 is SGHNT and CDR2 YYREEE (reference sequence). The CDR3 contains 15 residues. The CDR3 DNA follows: TGTGCCAGCAGCTTGGCACGGGGAGGCCAAGAGACCCAGTACTTC. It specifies CASSLARGGQETQYF.

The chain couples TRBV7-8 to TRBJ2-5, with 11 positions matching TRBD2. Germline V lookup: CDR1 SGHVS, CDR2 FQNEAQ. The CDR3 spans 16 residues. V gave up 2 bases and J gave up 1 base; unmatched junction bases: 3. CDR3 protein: CASSLSSGGLQETQYF. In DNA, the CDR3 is TGTGCCAGCAGCTTATCTAGCGGGGGGCTCCAAGAGACCCAGTACTTC. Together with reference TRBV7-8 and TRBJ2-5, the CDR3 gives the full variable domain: GAGVSQSPRYKVAKRGQDVALRCDPISGHVSLFWYQQALGQGPEFLTYFQNEAQLDKSGLPSDRFFAERPEGSVSTLKIQRTQQEDSAVYLCASSLSSGGLQETQYFGPGTRLLVL.

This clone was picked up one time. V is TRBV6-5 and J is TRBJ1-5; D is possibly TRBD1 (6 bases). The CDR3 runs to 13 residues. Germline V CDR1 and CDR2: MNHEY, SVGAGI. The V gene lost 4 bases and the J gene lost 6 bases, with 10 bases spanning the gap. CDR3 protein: CASSWGRGQPQHF. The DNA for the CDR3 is TGTGCCAGCAGTTGGGGGCGAGGTCAGCCCCAGCATTTT.

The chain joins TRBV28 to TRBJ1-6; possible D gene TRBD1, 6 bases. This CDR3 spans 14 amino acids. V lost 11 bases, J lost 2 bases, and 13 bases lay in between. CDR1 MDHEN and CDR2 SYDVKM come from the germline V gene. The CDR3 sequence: CAVQGRAYNSPLHF. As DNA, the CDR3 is TGTGCCGTACAGGGTCGCGCCTATAATTCACCCCTCCACTTT.